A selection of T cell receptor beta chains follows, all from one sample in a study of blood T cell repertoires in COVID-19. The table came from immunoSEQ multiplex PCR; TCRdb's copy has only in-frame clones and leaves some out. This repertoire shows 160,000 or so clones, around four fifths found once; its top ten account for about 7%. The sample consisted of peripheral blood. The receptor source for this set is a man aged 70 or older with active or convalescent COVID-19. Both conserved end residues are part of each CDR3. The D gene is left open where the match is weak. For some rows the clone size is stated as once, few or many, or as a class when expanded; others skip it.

CDR3nt: TGTGCCAGCACTAGACTAGAAGCCTACAATGAGCAGTTCTTC
CDR3aa: CASTRLEAYNEQFF
j_gene: TRBJ2-1
d_gene: NA
abundance: NA
len: 14
v_gene: TRBV6-6

CDR3nt: TGTGCCAGCAGCCCACGGGGACGGGGGAGTGCCGGGGAGCTGTTTTTT
CDR3aa: CASSPRGRGSAGELFF
j_gene: TRBJ2-2
d_gene: NA
abundance: NA
len: 16
v_gene: TRBV7-7

CDR3nt: TGTGCCAGCAGCCCCCACGGGCTAGCGGGGGAGTACAATGAGCAGTTCTTC
CDR3aa: CASSPHGLAGEYNEQFF
j_gene: TRBJ2-1
d_gene: TRBD2
abundance: NA
len: 17
v_gene: TRBV7-8

CDR3nt: TGCGCCCGCAGCTGGATTCCTCGCGGGGGGGCGTCCGGGGAGCTGTTTTTT
CDR3aa: CARSWIPRGGASGELFF
j_gene: TRBJ2-2
d_gene: TRBD2
abundance: NA
len: 17
v_gene: TRBV5-5

CDR3nt: TGCGCCAGCAGCCAGGGCGGAAACACCATATATTTT
CDR3aa: CASSQGGNTIYF
j_gene: TRBJ1-3
d_gene: NA
abundance: once
len: 12
v_gene: TRBV4-1

CDR3nt: TGTGCCAGCAGCTTAAGACAGACTAATGAAAAACTGTTTTTT
CDR3aa: CASSLRQTNEKLFF
j_gene: TRBJ1-4
d_gene: NA
abundance: NA
len: 14
v_gene: TRBV7-9

CDR3nt: TGTGCCAGCAGCGTAGGCAGGGCTCAAGCAGATACGCAGTATTTT
CDR3aa: CASSVGRAQADTQYF
j_gene: TRBJ2-3
d_gene: NA
abundance: few
len: 15
v_gene: TRBV9

CDR3nt: TGTGCCACCAGCAGAGGAAAGGAGCCCACCTACGAGCAGTACTTC
CDR3aa: CATSRGKEPTYEQYF
j_gene: TRBJ2-7
d_gene: NA
abundance: NA
len: 15
v_gene: TRBV15

CDR3nt: TGCGCCAGCAGCCCGTTAGGGGCACGAGGGAACACTGAAGCTTTCTTT
CDR3aa: CASSPLGARGNTEAFF
j_gene: TRBJ1-1
d_gene: NA
abundance: NA
len: 16
v_gene: TRBV4-3

CDR3nt: TGTGCCAGCAGCCAACCATACCGGCCGGAGGTTGGCTACACCTTC
CDR3aa: CASSQPYRPEVGYTF
j_gene: TRBJ1-2
d_gene: NA
abundance: NA
len: 15
v_gene: TRBV3-1/TRBV3-2

CDR3nt: TGTGCCATCAATACGACACCGGAGGGAAACACTGAAGCTTTCTTT
CDR3aa: CAINTTPEGNTEAFF
j_gene: TRBJ1-1
d_gene: NA
abundance: NA
len: 15
v_gene: TRBV10-3

CDR3nt: TGCAGCGTGGCTAACCAGGGGGCCTCCCTCTCAAACTATGGCTACACCTTC
CDR3aa: CSVANQGASLSNYGYTF
j_gene: TRBJ1-2
d_gene: TRBD1
abundance: few
len: 17
v_gene: TRBV29-1

CDR3nt: TGTGCCAGCAGCTGGGACAGGAGCTCCTACGAGCAGTACTTC
CDR3aa: CASSWDRSSYEQYF
j_gene: TRBJ2-7
d_gene: TRBD1
abundance: NA
len: 14
v_gene: TRBV6-5

CDR3nt: TGTGCCAGCAGCTTAGGGGGGACTAGTGGGACCCAGTACTTC
CDR3aa: CASSLGGTSGTQYF
j_gene: TRBJ2-5
d_gene: TRBD2
abundance: NA
len: 14
v_gene: TRBV11-3

CDR3nt: TGTGCCAGCAGGAAGCAGGGGAACACTGAAGCTTTCTTT
CDR3aa: CASRKQGNTEAFF
j_gene: TRBJ1-1
d_gene: NA
abundance: once
len: 13
v_gene: TRBV11-2

CDR3nt: TGTGCCACCAGTGATACAGGGCAAGAGACCCAGTACTTC
CDR3aa: CATSDTGQETQYF
j_gene: TRBJ2-5
d_gene: NA
abundance: NA
len: 13
v_gene: TRBV24-1

CDR3nt: TGTGCCAGCAGCCCTAGCGGGAGCGCAGATACGCAGTATTTT
CDR3aa: CASSPSGSADTQYF
j_gene: TRBJ2-3
d_gene: TRBD2
abundance: NA
len: 14
v_gene: TRBV3-1/TRBV3-2

CDR3nt: TGTGCCAGCTCACCGACAGGGGCGGACACTGAAGCTTTCTTT
CDR3aa: CASSPTGADTEAFF
j_gene: TRBJ1-1
d_gene: TRBD1
abundance: NA
len: 14
v_gene: TRBV18

CDR3nt: TGTGCCAGCAGCCACACAGGGGAATCCCGGTACTACGAGCAGTACTTC
CDR3aa: CASSHTGESRYYEQYF
j_gene: TRBJ2-7
d_gene: TRBD1
abundance: NA
len: 16
v_gene: TRBV27

CDR3nt: TGTGCCAGCAGCTTGGACTCCAGCACAGATACGCAGTATTTT
CDR3aa: CASSLDSSTDTQYF
j_gene: TRBJ2-3
d_gene: NA
abundance: NA
len: 14
v_gene: TRBV5-4

CDR3nt: TGTGCCAGCAGCGTAGCCGCGGGGGGACCCCAAGCGCAAGAGCAGTACTTC
CDR3aa: CASSVAAGGPQAQEQYF
j_gene: TRBJ2-7
d_gene: TRBD2
abundance: NA
len: 17
v_gene: TRBV9

CDR3nt: TGTGCCAGTAGTACCAGACAGGGGTTGGCAGAGACCCAGTACTTC
CDR3aa: CASSTRQGLAETQYF
j_gene: TRBJ2-5
d_gene: TRBD1
abundance: NA
len: 15
v_gene: TRBV19

CDR3nt: TGTGCCCCAAGGGGGCACGGCACTGAAGCTTTCTTT
CDR3aa: CAPRGHGTEAFF
j_gene: TRBJ1-1
d_gene: TRBD1
abundance: NA
len: 12
v_gene: TRBV2

CDR3nt: TGTGCTAGTGGTACGGGACAGGGCAGCAATCAGCCCCAGCATTTT
CDR3aa: CASGTGQGSNQPQHF
j_gene: TRBJ1-5
d_gene: TRBD1
abundance: NA
len: 15
v_gene: TRBV12-5

CDR3nt: TGCGCCAGCAGCTTACGGGGGGAGGTCACTGAAGCTTTCTTT
CDR3aa: CASSLRGEVTEAFF
j_gene: TRBJ1-1
d_gene: NA
abundance: once
len: 14
v_gene: TRBV5-1

CDR3nt: TGTGCCAGCAGCCAACAAGAAGCTGAAGCTTTCTTT
CDR3aa: CASSQQEAEAFF
j_gene: TRBJ1-1
d_gene: NA
abundance: once
len: 12
v_gene: TRBV11-2

CDR3nt: TGCAGCGCCAGGACAGGGGGAGACTATGGCTACACCTTC
CDR3aa: CSARTGGDYGYTF
j_gene: TRBJ1-2
d_gene: TRBD1
abundance: NA
len: 13
v_gene: TRBV29-1

CDR3nt: TGCGCCAGCAGCTTTCTAGCGGATGGGGATGAGCAGTTCTTC
CDR3aa: CASSFLADGDEQFF
j_gene: TRBJ2-1
d_gene: TRBD2
abundance: many
len: 14
v_gene: TRBV5-1

CDR3nt: TGTGCCAGCAGCCAACAGGGTGTAGAGACCCAGTACTTC
CDR3aa: CASSQQGVETQYF
j_gene: TRBJ2-5
d_gene: NA
abundance: few
len: 13
v_gene: TRBV3-1/TRBV3-2

CDR3nt: TGTGCCAGCAGCTTGAACAGGGGTGATGAGCAGTTCTTC
CDR3aa: CASSLNRGDEQFF
j_gene: TRBJ2-1
d_gene: TRBD1
abundance: NA
len: 13
v_gene: TRBV5-8

CDR3nt: TGTGCCAGCAGCTTCCCCCTAAGCGGCTACACCTTC
CDR3aa: CASSFPLSGYTF
j_gene: TRBJ1-2
d_gene: NA
abundance: NA
len: 12
v_gene: TRBV5-8

CDR3nt: TGTGCCAGCAGCGGATACAGGGTCAATGAGCAGTTCTTC
CDR3aa: CASSGYRVNEQFF
j_gene: TRBJ2-1
d_gene: NA
abundance: NA
len: 13
v_gene: TRBV7-6

CDR3nt: TGTGCCATCAGCCCGAAGGTCGGGCAGGGGTCCTACAATGAGCAGTTCTTC
CDR3aa: CAISPKVGQGSYNEQFF
j_gene: TRBJ2-1
d_gene: NA
abundance: NA
len: 17
v_gene: TRBV10-3

CDR3nt: TGTGCCAGCAGAACAGGGGTGGACTATGGCTACACCTTC
CDR3aa: CASRTGVDYGYTF
j_gene: TRBJ1-2
d_gene: TRBD1
abundance: NA
len: 13
v_gene: TRBV6-4

CDR3nt: TGTGCCAGCAGTGACCGTTGGGACCAGACAGGGAGTGGCTATGGCTACACCTTC
CDR3aa: CASSDRWDQTGSGYGYTF
j_gene: TRBJ1-2
d_gene: TRBD1
abundance: NA
len: 18
v_gene: TRBV27

CDR3nt: TGTGCCAGCAGTTACAACAGGAGAGACTCTGGAAACACCATATATTTT
CDR3aa: CASSYNRRDSGNTIYF
j_gene: TRBJ1-3
d_gene: NA
abundance: NA
len: 16
v_gene: TRBV6-5

CDR3nt: TGTGCCAGCGCACATGATCACTCGGCGGGAGGGGCGGAGACCCAGTACTTC
CDR3aa: CASAHDHSAGGAETQYF
j_gene: TRBJ2-5
d_gene: TRBD2
abundance: NA
len: 17
v_gene: TRBV6-7

CDR3nt: TGCGCCAGCAGCCTGGAACCGGGGTCCTACAATGAGCAGTTCTTC
CDR3aa: CASSLEPGSYNEQFF
j_gene: TRBJ2-1
d_gene: NA
abundance: few
len: 15
v_gene: TRBV5-1

CDR3nt: TGTGCCAGCAGTTATCGACTAGCGGGGGGGGAAGGGACCCAGTACTTC
CDR3aa: CASSYRLAGGEGTQYF
j_gene: TRBJ2-5
d_gene: TRBD2
abundance: NA
len: 16
v_gene: TRBV7-9

CDR3nt: TGTGCCAGCAGCTTAGATCCGGGACTAGCCTACGAGCAGTACTTC
CDR3aa: CASSLDPGLAYEQYF
j_gene: TRBJ2-7
d_gene: TRBD2
abundance: NA
len: 15
v_gene: TRBV7-8

CDR3nt: TGTGCCAGCAGCTTAGAAAGTCAGGGCACAGATACGCAGTATTTT
CDR3aa: CASSLESQGTDTQYF
j_gene: TRBJ2-3
d_gene: NA
abundance: NA
len: 15
v_gene: TRBV7-9

CDR3nt: TGCGCCAGCAGTCAGGAGGAAGAGACCCAGTACTTC
CDR3aa: CASSQEEETQYF
j_gene: TRBJ2-5
d_gene: NA
abundance: NA
len: 12
v_gene: TRBV5-1

CDR3nt: TGTGCCAGCCGGGAGACAGGGAGTGTGCAGTACTTC
CDR3aa: CASRETGSVQYF
j_gene: TRBJ2-7
d_gene: NA
abundance: NA
len: 12
v_gene: TRBV27

CDR3nt: TGTGCCAGTAGTCCTCGGGGTCTTGGTGAAAAACTGTTTTTT
CDR3aa: CASSPRGLGEKLFF
j_gene: TRBJ1-4
d_gene: NA
abundance: NA
len: 14
v_gene: TRBV19

CDR3nt: TGTGCCAGCAGCTTTGCCCAGGGGCAAGAGACCCAGTACTTC
CDR3aa: CASSFAQGQETQYF
j_gene: TRBJ2-5
d_gene: NA
abundance: NA
len: 14
v_gene: TRBV12-1

CDR3nt: TGTGCCAGCAGCCCCCCGCAGCGGGAGGTCGATACGCAGTATTTT
CDR3aa: CASSPPQREVDTQYF
j_gene: TRBJ2-3
d_gene: TRBD2
abundance: NA
len: 15
v_gene: TRBV5-4

CDR3nt: TGTGCCAGCAGCAAGGACAGGGGTGGCACCGGGGAGCTGTTTTTT
CDR3aa: CASSKDRGGTGELFF
j_gene: TRBJ2-2
d_gene: TRBD1
abundance: few
len: 15
v_gene: TRBV5-4

CDR3nt: TGTGCCAGCAGTGGGGGGGAGAGCACAGATACGCAGTATTTT
CDR3aa: CASSGGESTDTQYF
j_gene: TRBJ2-3
d_gene: NA
abundance: once
len: 14
v_gene: TRBV2

CDR3nt: TGTGCCAGCAGCCTAGACAGGTTCAATCAGCCCCAGCATTTT
CDR3aa: CASSLDRFNQPQHF
j_gene: TRBJ1-5
d_gene: NA
abundance: NA
len: 14
v_gene: TRBV27

CDR3nt: TGTGCCAGCAGCTCCCAAGGGGGTTCCTCTGGCTACACCTTC
CDR3aa: CASSSQGGSSGYTF
j_gene: TRBJ1-2
d_gene: NA
abundance: NA
len: 14
v_gene: TRBV7-6

CDR3nt: TGCGCCAGCAGCTTGGGAGGGCGGATGAACACTAAAGCTTTCTTT
CDR3aa: CASSLGGRMNTKAFF
j_gene: TRBJ1-1
d_gene: NA
abundance: NA
len: 15
v_gene: TRBV5-1